A selection of T cell receptor beta chains follows, all from one sample in a study of T cell responses to AZD1222 COVID-19 vaccine. Some clones are missing from TCRdb's copy, which holds only in-frame ones; the method was immunoSEQ multiplex PCR. The repertoire holds roughly 150,000 clones, with over 90% as singletons. This material consisted of peripheral blood, taken 28 days after the second AZD1222 dose. These receptors all stem from an adult who received the AZD1222 COVID-19 vaccine. CDR3s include the opening cysteine and the closing phenylalanine or tryptophan. Rows give clone size only sometimes, using once, few, many, or a class for an expanded clone.

clone_size	v_call	j_call	cdr3_aa
.	TRBV11-2	TRBJ2-5	CASSPRRDGIAKETQYF
.	TRBV19	TRBJ1-1	CASTQGAGAAFF
.	TRBV7-3	TRBJ2-1	CASSLTSLDSEQFF
.	TRBV2	TRBJ1-5	CASSERTGGDQPQHF
once	TRBV9	TRBJ2-1	CASSPNVEQFF
.	TRBV9	TRBJ1-2	CASKEGRKGYTF
.	TRBV27	TRBJ2-3	CASSGGAVLHNTDTQYF
.	TRBV11-2	TRBJ2-2	CASSLTGGFDTGELFF
.	TRBV19	TRBJ1-1	CASSIVSGMNTEAFF
.	TRBV10-2	TRBJ2-7	CASSESDSGRAHAEQYF
.	TRBV7-8	TRBJ2-2	CASSERDRGPQHGELFF
once	TRBV11-2	TRBJ2-2	CASSAGTRNTGELFF
.	TRBV1	TRBJ2-1	CTSSQERRWREKRRYNEQFF
.	TRBV19	TRBJ2-3	CASSMIRLAGGTDTQYF
.	TRBV5-1	TRBJ1-2	CASSLGSQGGSGYTF
.	TRBV19	TRBJ1-2	CASSIDLGGYTF
.	TRBV7-8	TRBJ2-1	CASSLRVGEQFF
once	TRBV7-3	TRBJ2-6	CASSLIPVSGANVLTF
.	TRBV14	TRBJ2-1	CASSHRSSGRVVEQFF
.	TRBV6-4	TRBJ2-1	CASSSAGTRQKFF
.	TRBV7-9	TRBJ1-2	CASSLGGDGYTF
.	TRBV3-1/TRBV3-2	TRBJ1-1	CASSQGHSLGAFF
.	TRBV2	TRBJ1-2	CASSDLLGREAGYTF
.	TRBV6-5	TRBJ2-5	CASSGTFPPGTQYF
.	TRBV2	TRBJ2-7	CASTPDGAILEQYF
.	TRBV15	TRBJ1-2	CATSTPHREGDGYTF
.	TRBV9	TRBJ2-7	CASSATRGQGNYEQYF
.	TRBV16	TRBJ1-1	CASSLLMNTEAFF
.	TRBV27	TRBJ2-1	CASSLAASGAQPIGEQFF
.	TRBV9	TRBJ2-1	CASSVTAGGSYNEQFF
few	TRBV6-1	TRBJ2-5	CASSETSGVVETQYF
.	TRBV13	TRBJ2-7	CASSLRQGSHEQYF
.	TRBV5-1	TRBJ2-1	CASSLPLGRAEQFF
.	TRBV5-1	TRBJ2-2	CASRWGQGATGELFF
.	TRBV7-9	TRBJ2-7	CASSRELGGEQYF
.	TRBV28	TRBJ1-6	CASITGTGNSPLHF
.	TRBV7-2	TRBJ2-1	CASSLGTGGLSNEQFF
.	TRBV27	TRBJ2-7	CASSSPGQGTYEQYF
.	TRBV5-5	TRBJ2-4	CASSPSAPQDLAKNIQYF